This T cell receptor beta chain was found in a study of cytomegalovirus exposure and HLA in healthy donors (dated by TCRdb to the late 2010s). Some background on the complete study: An earlier analysis of fewer than 750 of the donors reported around 280 Gb of sequence data and 117 million unique TCR beta sequences obtained from roughly 180 million T cells. The study aimed to test whether cataloging public T cell receptors could reveal signatures of past pathogen exposure. In addition to the first cohort of 650 to 800 subjects, a separate validation cohort of 120 different subjects was used. Donor age, sex, ethnicity and CMV serostatus were compiled together with the repertoire data. Across approximately 420 genotyped donors of the cohort, an average of about 240,000 unique TCR beta nucleotide sequences per donor were sequenced, and approximately 17% of those sequences were non-productive. Genome-wide SNP genotypes for about 60% of the roughly 670 donors were used in a later genetic analysis, which treated that subset as a discovery cohort. Of the 300 to 450 genotyped donors, less than 90% were placed in the genetic ancestry cluster associated with self-reported Caucasian donors. The number of typed donors differed by locus: about 620-630 for A, B, C, DRB1 and DQB1; approximately 520 for DQA1; 600 to 610 for DPA1; and 400 to 480 for DPB1. To decide whether each TCR beta V gene segment behaved as functional or pseudogenic, an earlier analysis of approximately 590 of the donors relied on high-throughput TCR beta sequencing. All discovery cohort repertoires had been generated on a single sequencing platform. A later analysis re-analyzed previously published TCR beta repertoires from 500 to 700 donors and added high-resolution HLA genotyping to study TCR occurrence patterns. Rather than using new phenotypic data, the later analysis identified candidate immune exposures from TCR beta sequences and from how often those sequences occurred across donors. HLA typing covered class I and class II loci at four-digit resolution. The study used immunosequencing to profile the T cell repertoires of 670 or so subjects and linked those repertoires to cytomegalovirus serostatus. High-throughput TCR immunosequencing, statistical association of individual TCRs with disease status, and machine learning were combined to predict cytomegalovirus infection status. Roughly five DR-DQ haplotypes were handled as single units for association and clustering because linkage in the cohort was strong. An early release that covered some 630 HLA-typed donors contained approximately 300 gigabases of sequencing data and around 85 million unique TCR sequences.

This clone was found once. Which antigen it targets is not known. No per-base quality is available; no much larger clone lies one base away. Beyond this particular receptor, the publication reports: In the study, 150 to 200 TCR beta chains were listed as associated with cytomegalovirus. Most TCR sequences were observed very rarely across donors, whereas some public TCRs were present in many individuals. Most CMV-associated TCR beta chains appeared to be HLA-restricted in a later analysis, and the HLA associations seemed to be driven largely by CMV exposure. According to a later analysis, parvovirus B19, influenza, CMV and Epstein-Barr virus appeared linked to several top co-occurrence clusters. In an earlier analysis of around 600 of the donors, most TCR beta V segments were observed in productive rearrangements about 90% or about 30% of the time, broadly matching IMGT annotations. In a later genetic analysis, a missense DCLRE1C variant was associated with V-gene and J-gene trimming of TCR beta chains, and the association was replicated in an independent cohort. Correlated functional status among segregating V segments might reflect linkage disequilibrium, but an unknown experimental factor could not be ruled out. Compared with the 666-donor mean, donors in an Asian-associated ancestry cluster had fewer N-insertions in productive TCRs, according to a later genetic analysis. A later analysis found that HLA-associated TCR beta chains were more clonally expanded and had lower generation probabilities than equally common non-associated chains. When HLA alleles, especially DR and DQ, strongly co-occurred, attributing TCR associations to individual alleles was difficult. CMV serostatus was the only immune exposure information available for the cohort. Because the 87-base-pair reads could not distinguish some IMGT-functional V segments, including TRBV6-2 and TRBV6-3, those segments were excluded. The cohort was sequenced for TCR beta chains only, and without alpha or paired-chain data the features that could be detected were limited. According to a later analysis, TCR association rates differed among HLA loci, with DRB1 alleles showing the most associated TCRs and HLA-C alleles showing the fewest. Three of the identified cytomegalovirus-associated TCR beta chains were confirmed in vitro to be specific for cytomegalovirus antigens. It was suggested by the authors that the approach could potentially be generalized to other disease states and immunological phenotypes. A cluster of highly shared sequence variants was judged likely to be a technical artifact of the sequencing pipeline. The earlier analysis of approximately 540 of the donors excluded fewer than 20 rarely observed V segments, including chromosome 9 orphons, because counts were too low. Because HLA typing was missing for some donors at each locus, association tests included only the typed subset. Roughly uniform sequencing depth across donors was assumed in presence/absence analyses, although this assumption may not hold. A further reported finding was that TCR beta sequences accurately predicted the HLA-A and HLA-B alleles for most subjects in the first cohort. A later analysis associated 15,000 to 20,000 TCR beta sequences with specific HLA alleles at a false discovery rate of 0.05. In both the original and validation cohorts, the classifier was reported to diagnose cytomegalovirus status with high specificity and sensitivity.

The cohort consisted of 666 healthy bone marrow donors. Cohort members were all nominally healthy when sampled, although unrecorded immune exposures were likely present. The donor was CMV seronegative and was included in the group of around 320 seronegative cohort members. Every donor gave a peripheral blood sample, and the peripheral blood mononuclear cells from that sample were used for TCR beta sequencing. The Qiagen DNeasy Blood Extraction Kit was used to extract genomic DNA from the blood cell samples. The V and J ends are trimmed by 4 bases and 2 bases, leaving 9 bases between them. The CDR3 sequence holds 13 residues, the cysteine and phenylalanine included. The retained sequence is limited to the CDR3, 39 bases, with the frame set at the first base. As encoded in the germline V gene (reference sequence), CDR1 is MNHEY while CDR2 is SMNVEV. The library was obtained by the immunoSEQ multiplex PCR assay. For the multiplex PCR, a mixture combining 60 forward primers for TCR Vbeta segments and 13 reverse primers for TCR Jbeta segments was used. The CDR3 region of rearranged TCR beta genes was amplified from genomic DNA with a multiplex PCR assay. Amplified TCR beta libraries were sequenced as 87-base-pair reads on the Illumina HiSeq System. The paper's data handling went like this. A later analysis counted 65 million to 90 million unique TCR beta chains across the approximately 700 repertoires, and 9.5 million to 11 million of these chains were shared by at least two donors. To remove PCR and sequencing errors, raw reads were error-corrected and collapsed into unique sequences using a nearest-neighbor algorithm that merged closely related sequences. V, D and J gene segments were assigned by aligning CDR3 sequences to IMGT reference sequences. Each retained sequence needed at least a six-nucleotide match to both a V gene segment and a J gene segment. A rearrangement counted as productive if the CDR3 had no stop codons and remained in frame with V and J, and every other rearrangement counted as non-productive. CDR3 was defined according to IMGT convention as the region running from the second conserved V-encoded cysteine to the conserved J-encoded phenylalanine. The earlier analysis of about 610 of the donors excluded sequences that lacked an unambiguous match to a single V gene segment. An earlier analysis of 450 to 650 of the donors called V segments functional above 56.7% productive rearrangements and segregating when the between-donor standard deviation exceeded 5%. A statistical classification framework was developed to diagnose cytomegalovirus status using the catalog of TCR beta chain sequences. In a later analysis, V and J genes were assigned by comparing TCR nucleotide sequences against IMGT/GENE-DB human TR gene sequences. In a later analysis, CDR3 sequences and most-parsimonious VDJ recombination scenarios were assigned using the TCRdist pipeline. In a later analysis, each TCR beta chain was defined by its CDR3 amino acid sequence together with its V-gene family, and reads lacking a unique V-gene family were excluded. In a later analysis, around 600 highly shared, low-generation-probability nucleotide sequences were removed to address suspected cross-contamination and a sequencing artifact. For each public chain, a later analysis derived a clonal expansion index from normalized ranks of inferred template counts within each repertoire. A later analysis computed generation probabilities with a VDJ recombination model fitted to out-of-frame rearrangements, and checked the results against IGoR. In a later analysis, TCR-TCR, TCR-HLA and TCR-CMV co-occurrence was scored with hypergeometric tests, and a repertoire-size bias correction was applied to TCR pairs. False discovery rates were estimated in a later analysis by permuting HLA or CMV assignments 20 times. In a later analysis, co-occurring TCRs were grouped using DBSCAN, with TCRdist sequence similarity added in when clustering inside HLA-allele-positive subsets. Repertoires with fewer than 30,000 or more than 120,000 public chains, plus five repertoires with anomalous nucleotide sharing, were excluded from co-occurrence clustering. Imported from immuneACCESS, the table was reduced by TCRdb to in-frame sequences with V and J called. These copies leave out some clones; in studies compared against another copy, an unresolved V gene accounts for under half, and the cause of the remainder is not known. V, J and clone size are those of that table, while D and trimming were read from the DNA. Present in this sample are around 150,000 clones, about four fifths of which were seen just once. The ten top clones hold around 4.3% of the sample.

The sequenced sample was PBMCs. In this chain, TRBV27 is recombined with TRBJ2-7; the D gene is not confidently resolved. The TCR comes from a young man in good health and CMV-seronegative. The encoded CDR3 is CASSSPPTYEQYF. The DNA reads as follows: TGTGCCAGCAGTTCCCCCCCTACCTACGAGCAGTACTTC.